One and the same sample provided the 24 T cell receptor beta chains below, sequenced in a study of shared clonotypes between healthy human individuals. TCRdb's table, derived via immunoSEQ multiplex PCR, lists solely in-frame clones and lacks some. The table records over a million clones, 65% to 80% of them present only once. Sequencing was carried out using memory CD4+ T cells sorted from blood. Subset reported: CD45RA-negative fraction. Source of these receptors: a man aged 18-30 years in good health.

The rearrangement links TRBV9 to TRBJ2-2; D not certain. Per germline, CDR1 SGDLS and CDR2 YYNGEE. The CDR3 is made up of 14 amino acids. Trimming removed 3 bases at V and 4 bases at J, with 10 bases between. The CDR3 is CASSAATITGELFF. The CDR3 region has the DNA TGTGCCAGCAGCGCCGCCACTATCACCGGGGAGCTGTTTTTT.

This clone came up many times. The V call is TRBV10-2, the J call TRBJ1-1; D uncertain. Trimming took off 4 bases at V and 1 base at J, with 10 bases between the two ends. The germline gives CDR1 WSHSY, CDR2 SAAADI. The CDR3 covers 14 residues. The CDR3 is CASSGWEGNTEAFF. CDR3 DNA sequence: TGCGCCAGCAGTGGATGGGAAGGGAACACTGAAGCTTTCTTT.

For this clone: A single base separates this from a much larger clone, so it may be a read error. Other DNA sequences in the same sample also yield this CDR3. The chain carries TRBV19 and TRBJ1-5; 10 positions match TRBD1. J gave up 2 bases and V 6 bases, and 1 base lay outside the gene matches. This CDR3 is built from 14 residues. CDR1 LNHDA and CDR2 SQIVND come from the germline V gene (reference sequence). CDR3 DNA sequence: TGTGCCAGTAGCGGGACAGGGGGCAATCAGCCCCAGCATTTT. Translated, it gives CASSGTGGNQPQHF.

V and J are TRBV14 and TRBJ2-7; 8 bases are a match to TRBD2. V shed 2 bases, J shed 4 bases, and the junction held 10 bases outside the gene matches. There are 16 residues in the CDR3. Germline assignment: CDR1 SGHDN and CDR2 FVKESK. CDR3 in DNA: TGTGCCAGCAGCCAAAGGACGGGGGGGGGCCGTTACGAGCAGTACTTC. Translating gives CASSQRTGGGRYEQYF.

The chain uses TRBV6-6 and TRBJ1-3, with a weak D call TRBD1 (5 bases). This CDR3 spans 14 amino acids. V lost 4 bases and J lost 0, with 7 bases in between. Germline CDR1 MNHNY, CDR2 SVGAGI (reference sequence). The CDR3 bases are TGTGCCAGCAGTTCCAGGGTCTCTGGAAACACCATATATTTT. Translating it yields CASSSRVSGNTIYF.

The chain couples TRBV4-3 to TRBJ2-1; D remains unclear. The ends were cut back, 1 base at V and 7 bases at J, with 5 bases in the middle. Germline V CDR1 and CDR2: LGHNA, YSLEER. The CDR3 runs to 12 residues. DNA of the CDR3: TGCGCCAGCAGCCAAGTGCGAAATGAGCAGTTCTTC. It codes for CASSQVRNEQFF.

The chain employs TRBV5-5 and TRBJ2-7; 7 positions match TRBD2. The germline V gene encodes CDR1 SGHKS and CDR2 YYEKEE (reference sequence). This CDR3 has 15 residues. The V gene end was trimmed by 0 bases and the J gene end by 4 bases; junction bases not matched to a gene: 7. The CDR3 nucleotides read TGTGCCAGCAGCTTGGAAAGCGGGATGCGTTACGAGCAGTACTTC. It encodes CASSLESGMRYEQYF.

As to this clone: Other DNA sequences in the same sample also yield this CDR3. Written as DNA, the CDR3 is TGTGCCAGCAGCTTAGCGGGAGGGACTGGAAACACCATATATTTT. Its translation is CASSLAGGTGNTIYF. The chain couples TRBV7-8 to TRBJ1-3; no clear D. Germline V lookup: CDR1 SGHVS, CDR2 FQNEAQ. The CDR3 totals 15 residues. The V end was cut by 0 bases, the J end by 2 bases, with 8 bases between.

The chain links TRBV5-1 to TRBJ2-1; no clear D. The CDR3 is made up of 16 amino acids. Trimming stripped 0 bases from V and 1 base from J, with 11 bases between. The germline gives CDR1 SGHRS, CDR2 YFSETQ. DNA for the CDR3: TGCGCCAGCAGCTTGGTGTTCGGCATGTCCTACAATGAGCAGTTCTTC. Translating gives CASSLVFGMSYNEQFF.

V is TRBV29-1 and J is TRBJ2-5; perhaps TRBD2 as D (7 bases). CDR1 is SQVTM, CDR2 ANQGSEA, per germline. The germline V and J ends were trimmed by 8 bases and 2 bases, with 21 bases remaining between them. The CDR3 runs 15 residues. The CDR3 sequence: CSIRGATLIQETQYF. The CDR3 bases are TGCAGCATTCGGGGGGCCACACTCATACAAGAGACCCAGTACTTC.

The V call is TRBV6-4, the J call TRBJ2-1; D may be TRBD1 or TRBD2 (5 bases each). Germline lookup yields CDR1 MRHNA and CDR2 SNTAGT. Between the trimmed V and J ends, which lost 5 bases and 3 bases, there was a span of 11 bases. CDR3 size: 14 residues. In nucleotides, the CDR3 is TGTGCCAGCAGTCCCGGGACGGTCTACAATGAGCAGTTCTTC. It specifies CASSPGTVYNEQFF.

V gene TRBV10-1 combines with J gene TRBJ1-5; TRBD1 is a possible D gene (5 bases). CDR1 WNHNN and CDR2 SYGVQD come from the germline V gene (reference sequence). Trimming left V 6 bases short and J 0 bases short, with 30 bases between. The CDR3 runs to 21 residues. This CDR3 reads CASRVSVKLDTKTYSNQPQHF. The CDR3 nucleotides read TGCGCCAGCAGGGTGTCTGTCAAACTGGACACAAAGACCTATAGCAATCAGCCCCAGCATTTT.

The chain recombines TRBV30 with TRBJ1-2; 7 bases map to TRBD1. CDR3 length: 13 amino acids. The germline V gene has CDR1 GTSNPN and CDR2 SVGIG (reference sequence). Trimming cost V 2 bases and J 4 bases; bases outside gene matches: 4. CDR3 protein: CAWSPTGTYGYTF. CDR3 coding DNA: TGTGCCTGGAGTCCGACAGGGACCTATGGCTACACCTTC.

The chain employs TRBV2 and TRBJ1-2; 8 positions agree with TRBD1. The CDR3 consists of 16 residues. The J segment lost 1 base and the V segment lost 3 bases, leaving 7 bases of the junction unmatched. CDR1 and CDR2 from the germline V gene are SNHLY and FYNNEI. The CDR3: CASSENQGALNYGYTF. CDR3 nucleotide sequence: TGTGCCAGCAGTGAGAATCAGGGGGCTCTTAACTATGGCTACACCTTC.

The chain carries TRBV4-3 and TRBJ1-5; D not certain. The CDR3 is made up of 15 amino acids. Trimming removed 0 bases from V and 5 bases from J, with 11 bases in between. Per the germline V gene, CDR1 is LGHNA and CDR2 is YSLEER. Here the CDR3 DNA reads TGCGCCAGCAGCCAAGAGCGAGGTCTCCATCAGCCCCAGCATTTT. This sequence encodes CASSQERGLHQPQHF.

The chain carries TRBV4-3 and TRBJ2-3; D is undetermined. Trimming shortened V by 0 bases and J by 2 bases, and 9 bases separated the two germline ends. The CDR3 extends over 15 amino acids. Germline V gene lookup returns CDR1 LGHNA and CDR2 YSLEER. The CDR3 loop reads CASSQDGRTTDTQYF. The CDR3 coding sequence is TGCGCCAGCAGCCAAGATGGGCGGACCACAGATACGCAGTATTTT.

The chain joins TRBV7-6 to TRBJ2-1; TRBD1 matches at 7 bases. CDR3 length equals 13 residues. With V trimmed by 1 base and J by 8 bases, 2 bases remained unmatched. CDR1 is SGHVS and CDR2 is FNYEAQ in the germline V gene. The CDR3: CASSLDRGDEQFF. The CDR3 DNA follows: TGTGCCAGCAGCTTAGACAGGGGAGATGAGCAGTTCTTC.

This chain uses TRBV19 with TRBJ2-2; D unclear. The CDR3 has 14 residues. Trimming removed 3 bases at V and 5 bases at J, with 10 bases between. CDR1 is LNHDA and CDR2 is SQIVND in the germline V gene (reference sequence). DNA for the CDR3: TGTGCCAGTAGTATCAACTTCCAGACCGGGGAGCTGTTTTTT. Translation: CASSINFQTGELFF. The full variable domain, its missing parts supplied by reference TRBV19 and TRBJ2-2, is DGGITQSPKYLFRKEGQNVTLSCEQNLNHDAMYWYRQDPGQGLRLIYYSQIVNDFQKGDIAEGYSVSREKKESFPLTVTSAQKNPTAFYLCASSINFQTGELFFGEGSRLTVL.

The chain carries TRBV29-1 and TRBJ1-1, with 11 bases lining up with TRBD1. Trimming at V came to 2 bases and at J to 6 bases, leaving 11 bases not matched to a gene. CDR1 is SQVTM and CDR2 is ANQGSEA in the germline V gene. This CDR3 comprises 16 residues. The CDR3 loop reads CSVEIMDRGRRPEAFF. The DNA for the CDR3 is TGCAGCGTTGAAATAATGGACAGGGGGCGAAGGCCTGAAGCTTTCTTT.

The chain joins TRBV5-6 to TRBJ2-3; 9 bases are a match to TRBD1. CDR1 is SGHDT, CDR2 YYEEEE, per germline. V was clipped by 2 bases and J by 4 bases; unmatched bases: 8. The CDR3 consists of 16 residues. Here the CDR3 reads CASSLLTGGASDTQYF. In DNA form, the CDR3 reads TGTGCCAGCAGCTTACTAACAGGGGGCGCGTCAGATACGCAGTATTTT.

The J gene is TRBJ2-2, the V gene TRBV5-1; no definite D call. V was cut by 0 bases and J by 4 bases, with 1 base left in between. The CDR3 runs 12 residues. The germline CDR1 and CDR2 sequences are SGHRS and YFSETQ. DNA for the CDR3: TGCGCCAGCAGCTTGGCCACCGGGGAGCTGTTTTTT. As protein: CASSLATGELFF.

DNA of the CDR3: TGTGCCACCAGCAGAGATTTGGCAGGGCGGGTAGAGCAGTACTTC. This translates into CATSRDLAGRVEQYF. The chain has TRBV15 and TRBJ2-7; D is tentatively TRBD1 or TRBD2 (5 bases each). Germline CDR1 LNHNV, CDR2 YYDKDF (reference sequence). The CDR3 is 15 amino acids. The germline V and J ends were trimmed by 0 bases and 7 bases, with 16 bases remaining between them.

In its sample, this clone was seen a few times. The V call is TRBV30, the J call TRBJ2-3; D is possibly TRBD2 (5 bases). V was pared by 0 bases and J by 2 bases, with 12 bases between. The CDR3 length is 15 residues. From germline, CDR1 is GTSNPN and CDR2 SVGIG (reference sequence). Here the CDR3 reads CAWSVRSGYTDTQYF. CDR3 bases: TGTGCCTGGAGTGTTAGAAGCGGCTACACAGATACGCAGTATTTT.

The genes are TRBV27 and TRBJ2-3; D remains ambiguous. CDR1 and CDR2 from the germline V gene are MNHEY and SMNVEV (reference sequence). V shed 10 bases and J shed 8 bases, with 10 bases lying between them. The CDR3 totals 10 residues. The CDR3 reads CATGRLTQYF. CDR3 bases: TGTGCCACAGGTCGGCTTACGCAGTATTTT.